The clone carrying this TCR beta chain was recorded many times. The data derive from a study of T-cell memory formation after mild COVID-19. Each CDR3 protein is one row after TCRdb ran MiXCR on the 5' RACE reads. The sample has 500,000 to 600,000 distinct CDR3 sequences, roughly 17% seen once. This CDR3 spans 16 amino acids. The germline V gene encodes CDR1 SGHVS and CDR2 FNYEAQ. V shed 5 bases and J shed 3 bases, with 17 bases lying between them. The sample taken for sequencing was PBMCs or a T cell subset sorted from them (not recorded which). The V call is TRBV7-6, the J call TRBJ2-1, with D possibly being TRBD2 (5 bases). The receptor was isolated from an adult woman who had mild COVID-19 (a few samples of this study predate the infection). Cell type and time point are not known. Written as DNA, the CDR3 is TGTGCCAGCAGCCCCAGCCGCGGGCAGATCTACAATGAGCAGTTCTTC. Its protein is CASSPSRGQIYNEQFF.